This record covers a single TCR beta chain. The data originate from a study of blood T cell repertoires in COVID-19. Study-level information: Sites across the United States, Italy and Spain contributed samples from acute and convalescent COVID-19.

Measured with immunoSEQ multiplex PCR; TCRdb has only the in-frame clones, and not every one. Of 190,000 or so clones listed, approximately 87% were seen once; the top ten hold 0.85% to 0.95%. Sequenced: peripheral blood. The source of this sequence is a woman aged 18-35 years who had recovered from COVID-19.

The CDR3 region is CASSLRGVGTGNTGELFF. As DNA, the CDR3 is TGTGCCAGCAGCTTGCGAGGAGTCGGGACAGGGAACACCGGGGAGCTGTTTTTT. The chain employs TRBV5-4 and TRBJ2-2; 8 bases are a match to TRBD1. CDR1 SGHNT and CDR2 YYREEE come from the germline V gene (reference sequence). V dropped 1 base and J dropped 1; count of bases not matched to a gene: 9. CDR3 size: 18 residues.